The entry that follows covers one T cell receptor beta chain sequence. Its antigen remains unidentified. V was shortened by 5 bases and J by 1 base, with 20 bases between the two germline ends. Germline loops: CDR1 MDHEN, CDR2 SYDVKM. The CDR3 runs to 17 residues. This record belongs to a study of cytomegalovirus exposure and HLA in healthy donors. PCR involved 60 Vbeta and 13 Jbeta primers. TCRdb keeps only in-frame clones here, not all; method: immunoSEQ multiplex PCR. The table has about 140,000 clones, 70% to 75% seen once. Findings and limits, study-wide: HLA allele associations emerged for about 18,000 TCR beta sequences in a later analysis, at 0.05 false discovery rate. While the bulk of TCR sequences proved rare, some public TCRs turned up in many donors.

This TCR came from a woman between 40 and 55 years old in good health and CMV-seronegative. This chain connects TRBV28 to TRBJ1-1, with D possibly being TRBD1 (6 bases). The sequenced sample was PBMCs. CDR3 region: CASSPPNRDPRNTEAFF. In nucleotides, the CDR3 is TGTGCCAGCAGTCCCCCCAACAGGGACCCTAGGAACACTGAAGCTTTCTTT.